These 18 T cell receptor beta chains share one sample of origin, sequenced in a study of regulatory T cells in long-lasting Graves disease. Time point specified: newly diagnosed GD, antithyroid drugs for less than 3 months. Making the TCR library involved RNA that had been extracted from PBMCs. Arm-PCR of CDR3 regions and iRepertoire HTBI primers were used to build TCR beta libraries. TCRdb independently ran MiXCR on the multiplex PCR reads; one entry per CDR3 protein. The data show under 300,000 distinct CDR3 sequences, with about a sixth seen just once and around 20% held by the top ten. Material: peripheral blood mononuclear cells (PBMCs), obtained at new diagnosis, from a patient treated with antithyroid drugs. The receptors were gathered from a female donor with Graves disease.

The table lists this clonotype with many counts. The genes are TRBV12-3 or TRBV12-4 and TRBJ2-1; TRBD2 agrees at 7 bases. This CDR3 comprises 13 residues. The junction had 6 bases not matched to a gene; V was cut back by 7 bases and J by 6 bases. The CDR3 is CASNRLAGNEQFF. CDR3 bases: TGTGCCAGCAATCGACTAGCTGGCAATGAGCAGTTCTTC.

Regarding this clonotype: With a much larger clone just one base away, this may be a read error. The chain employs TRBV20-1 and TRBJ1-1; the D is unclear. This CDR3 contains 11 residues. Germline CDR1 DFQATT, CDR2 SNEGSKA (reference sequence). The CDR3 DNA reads TGCAGTGCCCCCGGCGACACTGAAACTTTCTTT. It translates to CSAPGDTETFF.

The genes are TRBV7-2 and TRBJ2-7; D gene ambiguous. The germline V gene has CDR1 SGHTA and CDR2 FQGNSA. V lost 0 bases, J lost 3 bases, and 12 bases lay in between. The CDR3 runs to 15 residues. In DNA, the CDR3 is TGTGCCAGCAGCTTAGCGGGCAGGCACTTCTACGAGCAGTACTTC. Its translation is CASSLAGRHFYEQYF.

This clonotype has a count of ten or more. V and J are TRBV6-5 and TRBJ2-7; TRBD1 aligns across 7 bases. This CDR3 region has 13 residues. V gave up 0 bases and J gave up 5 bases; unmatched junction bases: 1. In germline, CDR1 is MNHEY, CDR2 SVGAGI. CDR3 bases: TGTGCCAGCAGTTACTCGACAGGGAACGAGCAGTACTTC. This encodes CASSYSTGNEQYF.

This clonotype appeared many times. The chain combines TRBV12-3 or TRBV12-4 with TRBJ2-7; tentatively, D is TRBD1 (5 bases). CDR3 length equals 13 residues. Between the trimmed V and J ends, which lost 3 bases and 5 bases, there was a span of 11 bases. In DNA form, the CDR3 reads TGTGCCAGCAGTTTGGCAGGGCCCAACGAGCAGTACTTC. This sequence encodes CASSLAGPNEQYF.

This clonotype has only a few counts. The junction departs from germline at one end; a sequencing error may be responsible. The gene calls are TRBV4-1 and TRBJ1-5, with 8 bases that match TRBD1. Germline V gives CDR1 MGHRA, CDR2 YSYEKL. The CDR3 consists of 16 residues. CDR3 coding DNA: TGCGCCAGCAGCAAAGACAGGGGAAGGGGCAATCGGCCCCAGCATTTT. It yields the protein CASSKDRGRGNRPQHF.

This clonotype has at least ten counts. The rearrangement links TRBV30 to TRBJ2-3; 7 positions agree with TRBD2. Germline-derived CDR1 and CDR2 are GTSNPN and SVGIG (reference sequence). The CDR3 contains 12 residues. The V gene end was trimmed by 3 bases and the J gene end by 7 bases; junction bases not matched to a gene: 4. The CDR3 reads CAWRELANTQYF. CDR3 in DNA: TGTGCCTGGAGAGAACTAGCGAATACGCAGTATTTT.

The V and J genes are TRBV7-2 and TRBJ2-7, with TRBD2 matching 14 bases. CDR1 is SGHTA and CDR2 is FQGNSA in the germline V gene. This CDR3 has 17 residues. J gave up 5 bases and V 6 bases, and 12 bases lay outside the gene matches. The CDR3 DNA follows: TGTGCCAGCAGAGACGGGGGGACTAGCGGGAGATACGACGAGCAGTACTTC. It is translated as CASRDGGTSGRYDEQYF. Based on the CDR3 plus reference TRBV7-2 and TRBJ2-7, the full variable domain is GAGVSQSPSNKVTEKGKDVELRCDPISGHTALYWYRQSLGQGLEFLIYFQGNSAPDKSGLPSDRFSAERTGGSVSTLTIQRTQQEDSAVYLCASRDGGTSGRYDEQYFGPGTRLTVT.

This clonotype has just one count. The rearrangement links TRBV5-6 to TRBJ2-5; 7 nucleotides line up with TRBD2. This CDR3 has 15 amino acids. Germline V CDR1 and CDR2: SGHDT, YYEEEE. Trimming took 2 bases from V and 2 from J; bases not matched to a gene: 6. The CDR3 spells CASSFGRSPQETQYF. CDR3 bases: TGTGCCAGCAGCTTCGGGAGGTCCCCTCAAGAGACCCAGTACTTC.

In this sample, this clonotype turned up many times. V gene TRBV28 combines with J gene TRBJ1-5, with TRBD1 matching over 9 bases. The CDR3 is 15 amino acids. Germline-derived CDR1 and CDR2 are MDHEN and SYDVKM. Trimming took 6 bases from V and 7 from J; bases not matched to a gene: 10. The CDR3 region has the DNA TGTGCCAGCAGCTCCGGGACAGGGAGAGAACAGCCCCAGCATTTT. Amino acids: CASSSGTGREQPQHF.

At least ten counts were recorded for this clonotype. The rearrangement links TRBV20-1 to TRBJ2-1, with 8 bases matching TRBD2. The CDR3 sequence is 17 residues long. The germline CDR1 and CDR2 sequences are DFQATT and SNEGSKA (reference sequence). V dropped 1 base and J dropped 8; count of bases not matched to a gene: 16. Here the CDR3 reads CSARVGITSGLRYEQFF. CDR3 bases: TGCAGTGCTAGAGTGGGGATAACTAGCGGTTTGCGATATGAGCAGTTCTTC.

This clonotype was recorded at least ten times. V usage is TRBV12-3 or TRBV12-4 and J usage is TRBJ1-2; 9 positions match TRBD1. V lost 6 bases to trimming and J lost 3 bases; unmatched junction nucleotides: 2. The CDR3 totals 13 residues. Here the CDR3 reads CASSNRGHYGYTF. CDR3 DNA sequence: TGTGCCAGCAGCAACAGGGGGCACTATGGCTACACCTTC.

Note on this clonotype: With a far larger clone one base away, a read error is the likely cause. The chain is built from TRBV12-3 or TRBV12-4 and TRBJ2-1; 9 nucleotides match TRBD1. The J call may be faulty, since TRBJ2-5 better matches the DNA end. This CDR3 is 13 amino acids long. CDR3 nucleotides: TGTGCCAGCAGTTCCGGGACAGGGGAGACCCAGTACTTC. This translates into CASSSGTGETQYF.

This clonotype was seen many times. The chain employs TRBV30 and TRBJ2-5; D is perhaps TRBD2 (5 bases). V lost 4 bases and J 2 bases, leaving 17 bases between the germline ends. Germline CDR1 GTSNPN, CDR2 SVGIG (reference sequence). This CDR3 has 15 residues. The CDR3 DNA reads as TGTGCCTGGAACCGGGGTGGGCCCGTACAAGAGACCCAGTACTTC. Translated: CAWNRGGPVQETQYF. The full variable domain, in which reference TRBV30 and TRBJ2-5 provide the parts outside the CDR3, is SQTIHQWPATLVQPVGSPLSLECTVEGTSNPNLYWYRQAAGRGLQLLFYSVGIGQISSEVPQNLSASRPQDRQFILSSKKLLLSDSGFYLCAWNRGGPVQETQYFGPGTRLLVL.

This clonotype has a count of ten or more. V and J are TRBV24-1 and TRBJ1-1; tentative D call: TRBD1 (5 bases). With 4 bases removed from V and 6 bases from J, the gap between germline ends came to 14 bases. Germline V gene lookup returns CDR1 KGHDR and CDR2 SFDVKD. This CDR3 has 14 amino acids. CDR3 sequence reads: CATSDSGRRAEAFF. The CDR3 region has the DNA TGTGCCACCAGTGACTCAGGGAGGAGAGCTGAAGCTTTCTTT.

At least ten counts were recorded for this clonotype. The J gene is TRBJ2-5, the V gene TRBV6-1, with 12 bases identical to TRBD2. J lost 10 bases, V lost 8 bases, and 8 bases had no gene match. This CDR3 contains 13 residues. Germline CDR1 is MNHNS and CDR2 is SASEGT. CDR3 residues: CASGSLAGGGQYF. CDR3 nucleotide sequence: TGTGCCAGCGGAAGCCTAGCGGGGGGGGGCCAGTACTTC.

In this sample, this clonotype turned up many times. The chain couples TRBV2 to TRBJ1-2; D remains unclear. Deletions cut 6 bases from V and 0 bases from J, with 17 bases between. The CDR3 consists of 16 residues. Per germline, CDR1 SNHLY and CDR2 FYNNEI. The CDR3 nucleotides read TGTGCCAGCAGCCCGGGGAGGGCAAGGGCTAACTATGGCTACACCTTC. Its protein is CASSPGRARANYGYTF.

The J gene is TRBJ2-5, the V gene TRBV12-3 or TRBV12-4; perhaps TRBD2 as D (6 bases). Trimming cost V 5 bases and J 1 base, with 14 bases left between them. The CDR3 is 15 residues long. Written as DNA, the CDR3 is TGTGCCAGCAGTCCACTGTTGGGGGGCCAAGAGACCCAGTACTTC. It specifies CASSPLLGGQETQYF.